The subject of this entry is one T cell receptor beta chain. Its antigen is not known. The protocol was immunoSEQ multiplex PCR, while the TCRdb copy is restricted to in-frame clones and leaves out a portion. The data hold under 200,000 clones, with roughly 93% observed a single time. The data belong to a study of T cell responses to AZD1222 COVID-19 vaccine. The CDR3 has 13 residues. Notes on the study in general: Spike-specific TCR breadth and depth grew following two AZD1222 doses. Most donors were white British and more were female, and clonal diversity was possibly underestimated. Nearly half of unique spike-specific TCRs reportedly avoided B.1.351 and B.1.1.7 mutated regions.

This receptor was taken from an adult in good health. The sequencing here drew on peripheral blood, taken on day 0 of AZD1222 vaccination. The chain joins TRBV21-1 to TRBJ1-1. TRBV21-1 is listed as a pseudogene. The CDR3 DNA is TGTGCCAGCAGCCGCCGTTTGAACACTGAAGCTTTCTTT. It encodes CASSRRLNTEAFF.